Presented here are 7 T cell receptor beta chains from one specimen sequenced in a study of control samples from healthy donors and cancer patients. Repertoires were generated with immunoSEQ multiplex PCR, while TCRdb's copy carries only in-frame clones and drops some. The sample includes roughly 26,000 clones, 80% to 85% of them seen just once. Sequences were obtained from PBMCs. The receptor set was obtained from a man in his sixties with colorectal cancer.

This clone appeared a single time. V usage is TRBV7-2 and J usage is TRBJ2-7; D possibly uses TRBD1 or TRBD2 (5 bases each). Trimming left V 6 bases short and J 1 base short, with 16 bases between. Germline CDR1 reads SGHTA; CDR2 reads FQGNSA. CDR3 length: 15 amino acids. CDR3 DNA: TGTGCCAGCAGTGATTTTCGGGACCGATCCTACGAGCAGTACTTC. Its protein product is CASSDFRDRSYEQYF.

There are a few counts of this clone. This chain uses TRBV18 with TRBJ1-1; 7 bases map to TRBD1. Germline trimming cut 3 bases from V and 4 bases from J; bases unmatched to any gene: 8. CDR1 and CDR2 from the germline V gene are KGHSH and LQKENI. The CDR3 contains 15 residues. In DNA form, the CDR3 reads TGTGCCAGCTCACCCAACAGGGGAAGAAGCACTGAAGCTTTCTTT. The encoded protein is CASSPNRGRSTEAFF.

The chain employs TRBV25-1 and TRBJ1-3; a possible D gene is TRBD1 (5 bases). Looked up from germline, CDR1 is MGHDK and CDR2 is SYGVNS. Trimming removed 9 bases at V and 0 bases at J, with 12 bases between. CDR3 length: 14 amino acids. The CDR3 region has the DNA TGTGCCAGTGCAGGGAGGACCTCTGGAAACACCATATATTTT. This sequence encodes CASAGRTSGNTIYF. The whole variable domain, remainder taken from reference TRBV25-1 and TRBJ1-3, is EADIYQTPRYLVIGTGKKITLECSQTMGHDKMYWYQQDPGMELHLIHYSYGVNSTEKGDLSSESTVSRIRTEHFPLTLESARPSHTSQYLCASAGRTSGNTIYFGEGSWLTVV.

Only one count was recorded for this clone. This chain connects TRBV6-5 to TRBJ1-1; no reliable D call. CDR3 length: 12 amino acids. From germline, CDR1 is MNHEY and CDR2 SVGAGI. V lost 6 bases and J lost 3, with 8 bases in between. CDR3 sequence: CASRRQYTEAFF. As DNA, the CDR3 is TGTGCCAGCAGACGTCAATACACTGAAGCTTTCTTT.

This rearrangement joins TRBV5-1 to TRBJ2-5, with 9 bases identical to TRBD1. Per the germline V gene, CDR1 is SGHRS and CDR2 is YFSETQ. V gave up 4 bases and J gave up 5 bases; unmatched junction bases: 9. The CDR3 has 15 amino acids. The CDR3 protein is CASSIGQGNTETQYF. CDR3 DNA: TGCGCCAGCAGCATCGGACAGGGGAATACGGAGACCCAGTACTTC.

The chain uses TRBV7-2 and TRBJ1-5; 12 nucleotides agree with TRBD1. The V segment lost 4 bases and the J segment 6 bases; nucleotides outside the gene matches: 7. Germline V gives CDR1 SGHTA, CDR2 FQGNSA. The CDR3 contains 16 residues. CDR3 region: CASSYGTGGTGQPQHF. Written as DNA, the CDR3 is TGTGCCAGCAGCTACGGGACAGGGGGCACAGGTCAGCCCCAGCATTTT.

The genes are TRBV6-4 and TRBJ2-1, with a weak D call TRBD2 (6 bases). Germline V gene data show CDR1 as MRHNA and CDR2 as SNTAGT. V was trimmed by 0 bases and J by 5 bases, leaving 11 bases between them. There are 15 residues in the CDR3. The CDR3 nucleotides are TGTGCCAGCAGTGACTCCCGGGGACTTGACAATGAGCAGTTCTTC. Translated: CASSDSRGLDNEQFF.